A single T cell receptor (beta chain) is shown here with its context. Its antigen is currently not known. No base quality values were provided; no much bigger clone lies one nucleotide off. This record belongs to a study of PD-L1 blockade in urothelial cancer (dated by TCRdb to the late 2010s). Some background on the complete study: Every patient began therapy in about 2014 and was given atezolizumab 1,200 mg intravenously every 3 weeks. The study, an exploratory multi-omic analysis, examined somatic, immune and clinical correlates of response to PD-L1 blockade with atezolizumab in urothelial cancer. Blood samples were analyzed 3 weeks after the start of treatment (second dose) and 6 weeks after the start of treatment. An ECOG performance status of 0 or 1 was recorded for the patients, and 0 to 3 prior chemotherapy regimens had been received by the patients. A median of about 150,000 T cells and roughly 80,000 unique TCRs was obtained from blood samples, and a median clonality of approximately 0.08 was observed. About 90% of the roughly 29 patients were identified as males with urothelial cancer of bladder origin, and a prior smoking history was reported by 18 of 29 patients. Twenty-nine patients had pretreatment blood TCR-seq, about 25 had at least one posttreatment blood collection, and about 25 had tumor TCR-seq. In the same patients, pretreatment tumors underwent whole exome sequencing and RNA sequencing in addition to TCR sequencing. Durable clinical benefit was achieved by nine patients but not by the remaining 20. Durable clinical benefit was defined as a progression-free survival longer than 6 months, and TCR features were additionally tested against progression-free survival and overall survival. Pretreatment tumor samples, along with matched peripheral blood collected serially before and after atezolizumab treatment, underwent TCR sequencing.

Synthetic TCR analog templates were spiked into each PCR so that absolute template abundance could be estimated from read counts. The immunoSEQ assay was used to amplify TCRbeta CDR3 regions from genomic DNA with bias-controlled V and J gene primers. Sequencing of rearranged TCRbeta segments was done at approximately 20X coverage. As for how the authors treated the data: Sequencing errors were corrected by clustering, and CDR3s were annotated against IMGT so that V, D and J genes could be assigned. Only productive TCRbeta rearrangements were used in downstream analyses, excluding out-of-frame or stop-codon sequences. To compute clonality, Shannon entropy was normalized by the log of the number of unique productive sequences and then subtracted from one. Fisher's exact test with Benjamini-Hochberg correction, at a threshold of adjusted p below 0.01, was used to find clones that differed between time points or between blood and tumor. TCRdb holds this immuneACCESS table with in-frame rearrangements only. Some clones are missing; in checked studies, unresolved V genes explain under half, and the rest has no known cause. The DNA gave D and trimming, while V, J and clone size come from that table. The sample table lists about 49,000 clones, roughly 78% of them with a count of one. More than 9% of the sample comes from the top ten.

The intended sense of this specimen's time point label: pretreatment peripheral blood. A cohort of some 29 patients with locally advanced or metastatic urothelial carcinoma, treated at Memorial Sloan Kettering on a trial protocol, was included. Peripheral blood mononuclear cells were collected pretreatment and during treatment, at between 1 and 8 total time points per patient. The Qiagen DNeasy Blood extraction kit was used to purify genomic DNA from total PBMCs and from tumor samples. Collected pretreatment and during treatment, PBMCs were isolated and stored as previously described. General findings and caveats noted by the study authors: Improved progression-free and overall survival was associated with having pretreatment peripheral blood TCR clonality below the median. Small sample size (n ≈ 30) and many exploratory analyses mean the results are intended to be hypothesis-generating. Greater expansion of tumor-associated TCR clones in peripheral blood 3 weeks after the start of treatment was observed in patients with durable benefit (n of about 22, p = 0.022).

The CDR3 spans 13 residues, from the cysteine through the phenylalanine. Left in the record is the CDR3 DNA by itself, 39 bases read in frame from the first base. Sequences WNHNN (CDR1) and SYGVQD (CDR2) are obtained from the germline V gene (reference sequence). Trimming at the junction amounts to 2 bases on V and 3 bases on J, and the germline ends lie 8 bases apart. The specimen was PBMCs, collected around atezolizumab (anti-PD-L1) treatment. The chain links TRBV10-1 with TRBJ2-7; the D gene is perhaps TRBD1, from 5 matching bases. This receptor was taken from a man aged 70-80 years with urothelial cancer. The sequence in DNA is TGCGCCAGCAGTGAGAACAGGCTCTACGAGCAGTACTTC. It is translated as CASSENRLYEQYF.